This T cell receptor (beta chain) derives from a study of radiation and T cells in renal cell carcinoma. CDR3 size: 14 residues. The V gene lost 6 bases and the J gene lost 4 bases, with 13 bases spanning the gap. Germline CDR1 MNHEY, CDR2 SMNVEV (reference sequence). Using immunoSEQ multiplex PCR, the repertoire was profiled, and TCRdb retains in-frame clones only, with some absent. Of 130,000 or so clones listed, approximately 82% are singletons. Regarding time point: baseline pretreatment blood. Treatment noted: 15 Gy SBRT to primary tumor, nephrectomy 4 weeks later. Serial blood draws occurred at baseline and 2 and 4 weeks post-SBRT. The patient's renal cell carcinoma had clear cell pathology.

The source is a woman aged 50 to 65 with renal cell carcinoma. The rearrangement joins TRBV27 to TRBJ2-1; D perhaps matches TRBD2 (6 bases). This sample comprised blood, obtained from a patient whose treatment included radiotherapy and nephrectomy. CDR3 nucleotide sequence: TGTGCCAGCAGCCTCGGGACTCGTTACAATGAGCAGTTCTTC. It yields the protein CASSLGTRYNEQFF.